The clone carrying this T cell receptor (beta chain) was counted many times. Antigen: not known. This sample was included in a study of identical twins. Findings of the study overall: Conclusions were drawn cross-sectionally by statistical analysis, without following the same donors. Out-of-frame TCR alpha sharing observed in monozygotic twins exceeded model estimates. With abundant cord blood beta clonotypes, insertions were fewer; memory repertoires showed no such pattern.

Healthy Caucasians supplied all donations. This CDR3 is built from 15 residues. Trimming removed 9 bases at V and 2 bases at J, with 16 bases between. The germline V gene encodes CDR1 KGHDR and CDR2 SFDVKD. One entry per CDR3 protein results from TCRdb running MiXCR on the 5' RACE reads. The table includes about 690,000 distinct CDR3 sequences, around 6% detected once. Sequenced: naive T cells sorted from blood. This chain uses TRBV24-1 with TRBJ2-1, with D perhaps given as TRBD1 or TRBD2 (5 bases each). This receptor was identified in a man between 18 and 35 years old in good health. CDR3: CATLSAEGPYNEQFF. As DNA, the CDR3 is TGTGCCACCTTATCGGCCGAGGGGCCCTACAATGAGCAGTTCTTC.